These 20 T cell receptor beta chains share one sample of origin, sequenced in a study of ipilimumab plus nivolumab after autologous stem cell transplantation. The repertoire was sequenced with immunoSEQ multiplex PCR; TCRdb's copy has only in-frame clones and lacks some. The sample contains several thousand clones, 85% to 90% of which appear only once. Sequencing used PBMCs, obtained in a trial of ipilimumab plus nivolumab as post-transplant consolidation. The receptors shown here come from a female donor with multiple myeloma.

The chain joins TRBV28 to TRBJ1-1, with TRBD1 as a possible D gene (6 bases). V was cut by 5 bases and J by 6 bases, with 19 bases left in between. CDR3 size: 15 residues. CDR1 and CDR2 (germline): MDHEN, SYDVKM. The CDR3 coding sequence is TGTGCCAGCAGTCCACCGTCGGACAGCTCAGCTGAAGCTTTCTTT. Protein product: CASSPPSDSSAEAFF.

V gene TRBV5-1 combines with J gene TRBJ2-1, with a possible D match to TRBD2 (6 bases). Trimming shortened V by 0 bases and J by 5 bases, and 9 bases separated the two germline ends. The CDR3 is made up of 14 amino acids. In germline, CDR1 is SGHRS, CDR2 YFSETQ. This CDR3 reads CASSLAAGNNEQFF. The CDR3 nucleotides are TGCGCCAGCAGCTTGGCCGCGGGGAACAATGAGCAGTTCTTC.

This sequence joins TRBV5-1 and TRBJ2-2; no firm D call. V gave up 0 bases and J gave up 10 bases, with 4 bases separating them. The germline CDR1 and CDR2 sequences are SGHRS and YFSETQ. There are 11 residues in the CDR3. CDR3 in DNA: TGCGCCAGCAGCTTGGATCAGGAGCTGTTTTTT. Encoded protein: CASSLDQELFF.

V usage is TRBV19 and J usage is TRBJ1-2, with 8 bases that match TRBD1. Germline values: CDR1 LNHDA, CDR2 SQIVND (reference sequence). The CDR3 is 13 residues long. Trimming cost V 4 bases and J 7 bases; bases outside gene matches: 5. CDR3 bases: TGTGCCAGTAGTAGAAGACAGGGGAGTGGCTACACCTTC. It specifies CASSRRQGSGYTF. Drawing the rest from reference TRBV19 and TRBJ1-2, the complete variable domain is DGGITQSPKYLFRKEGQNVTLSCEQNLNHDAMYWYRQDPGQGLRLIYYSQIVNDFQKGDIAEGYSVSREKKESFPLTVTSAQKNPTAFYLCASSRRQGSGYTFGSGTRLTVV.

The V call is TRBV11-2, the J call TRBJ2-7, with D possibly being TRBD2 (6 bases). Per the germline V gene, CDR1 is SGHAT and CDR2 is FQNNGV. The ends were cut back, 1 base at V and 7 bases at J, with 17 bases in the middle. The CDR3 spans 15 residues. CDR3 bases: TGTGCCAGCAGCTTAGCAAGGACTACTTTGAAAGAGCAGTACTTC. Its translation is CASSLARTTLKEQYF.

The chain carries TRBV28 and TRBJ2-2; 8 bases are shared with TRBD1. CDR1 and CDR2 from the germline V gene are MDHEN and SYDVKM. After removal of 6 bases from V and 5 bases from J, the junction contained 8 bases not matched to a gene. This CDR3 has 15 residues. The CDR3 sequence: CASRRTGGMTGELFF. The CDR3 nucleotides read TGTGCCAGCAGGCGCACAGGGGGAATGACCGGGGAGCTGTTTTTT.

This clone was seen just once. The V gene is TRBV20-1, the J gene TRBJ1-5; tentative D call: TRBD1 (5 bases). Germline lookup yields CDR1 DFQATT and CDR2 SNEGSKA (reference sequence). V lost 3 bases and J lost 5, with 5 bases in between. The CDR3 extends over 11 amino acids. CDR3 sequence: CSASRDQPQHF. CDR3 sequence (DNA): TGCAGTGCTAGCAGGGATCAGCCCCAGCATTTT.

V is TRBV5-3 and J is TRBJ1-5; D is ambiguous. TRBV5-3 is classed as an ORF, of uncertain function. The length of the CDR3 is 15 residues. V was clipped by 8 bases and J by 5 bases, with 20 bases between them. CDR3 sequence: CASIPPRGADQPQHF. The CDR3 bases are TGTGCCAGCATCCCGCCACGCGGAGCGGATCAGCCCCAGCATTTT.

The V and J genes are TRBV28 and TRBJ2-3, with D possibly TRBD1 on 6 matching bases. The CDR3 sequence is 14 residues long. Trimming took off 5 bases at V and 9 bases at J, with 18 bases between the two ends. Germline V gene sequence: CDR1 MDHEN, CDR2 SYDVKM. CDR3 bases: TGTGCCAGCAGTGGGCCGGCAACAGGGAACACGCAGTATTTT. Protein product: CASSGPATGNTQYF.

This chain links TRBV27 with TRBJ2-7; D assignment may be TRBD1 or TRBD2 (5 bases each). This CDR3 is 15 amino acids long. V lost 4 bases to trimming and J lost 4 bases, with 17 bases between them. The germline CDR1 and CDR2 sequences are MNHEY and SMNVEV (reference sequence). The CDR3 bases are TGTGCCAGCAGTTGGACCGGGACGGCCATTTACGAGCAGTACTTC. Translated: CASSWTGTAIYEQYF.

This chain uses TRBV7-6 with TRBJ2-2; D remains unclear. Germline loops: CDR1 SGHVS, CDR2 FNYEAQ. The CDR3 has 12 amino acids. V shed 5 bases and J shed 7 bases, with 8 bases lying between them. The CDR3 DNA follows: TGTGCCAGCAGCCTACGATTCGGGGAGCTGTTTTTT. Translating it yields CASSLRFGELFF.

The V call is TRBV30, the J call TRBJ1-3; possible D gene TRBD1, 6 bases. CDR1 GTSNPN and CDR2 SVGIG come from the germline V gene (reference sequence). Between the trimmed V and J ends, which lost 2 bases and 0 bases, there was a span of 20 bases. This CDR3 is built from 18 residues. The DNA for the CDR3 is TGTGCCTGGAGTAGTTTTTCCGGGGGCTTCCCCTCTGGAAACACCATATATTTT. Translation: CAWSSFSGGFPSGNTIYF.

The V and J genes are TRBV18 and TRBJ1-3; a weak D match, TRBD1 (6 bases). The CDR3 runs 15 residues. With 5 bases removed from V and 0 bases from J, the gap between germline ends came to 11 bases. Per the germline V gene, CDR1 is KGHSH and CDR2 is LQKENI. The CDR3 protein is CASSAGQNSGNTIYF. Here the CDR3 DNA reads TGTGCCAGCTCAGCGGGACAAAACTCTGGAAACACCATATATTTT.

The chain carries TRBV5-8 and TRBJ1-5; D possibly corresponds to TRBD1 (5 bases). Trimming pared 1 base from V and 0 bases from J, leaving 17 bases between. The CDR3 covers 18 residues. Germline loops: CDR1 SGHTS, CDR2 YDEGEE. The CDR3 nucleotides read TGTGCCAGCAGCTTGCGGTTTGAGCGGGGGTATAGCAATCAGCCCCAGCATTTT. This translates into CASSLRFERGYSNQPQHF.

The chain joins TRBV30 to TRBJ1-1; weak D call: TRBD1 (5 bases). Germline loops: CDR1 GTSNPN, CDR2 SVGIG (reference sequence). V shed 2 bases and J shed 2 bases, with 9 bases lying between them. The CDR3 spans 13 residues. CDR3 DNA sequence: TGTGCCTGGAGTTCAGGGTACAACACTGAAGCTTTCTTT. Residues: CAWSSGYNTEAFF.

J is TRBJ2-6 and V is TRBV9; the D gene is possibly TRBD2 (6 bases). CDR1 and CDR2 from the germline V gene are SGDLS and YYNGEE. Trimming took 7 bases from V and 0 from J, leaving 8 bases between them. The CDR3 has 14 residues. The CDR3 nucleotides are TGTGCCAGCCGGGGGAGCTCTGGGGCCAACGTCCTGACTTTC. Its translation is CASRGSSGANVLTF. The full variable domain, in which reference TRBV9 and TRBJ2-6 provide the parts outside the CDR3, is DSGVTQTPKHLITATGQRVTLRCSPRSGDLSVYWYQQSLDQGLQFLIQYYNGEERAKGNILERFSAQQFPDLHSELNLSSLELGDSALYFCASRGSSGANVLTFGAGSRLTVL.

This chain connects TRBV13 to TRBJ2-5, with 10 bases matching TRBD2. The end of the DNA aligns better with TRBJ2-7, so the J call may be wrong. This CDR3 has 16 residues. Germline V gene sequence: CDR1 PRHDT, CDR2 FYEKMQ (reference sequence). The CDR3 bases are TGTGCCAGCAGCTCCCGGACTAGCGGATGGGACTACGAGCAGTACTTC. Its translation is CASSSRTSGWDYEQYF.

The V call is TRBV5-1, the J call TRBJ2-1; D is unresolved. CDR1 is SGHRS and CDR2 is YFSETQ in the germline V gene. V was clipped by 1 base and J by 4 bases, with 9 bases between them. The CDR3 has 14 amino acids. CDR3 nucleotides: TGCGCCAGCAGCTTGAGGAGCAGATACAATGAGCAGTTCTTC. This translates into CASSLRSRYNEQFF.

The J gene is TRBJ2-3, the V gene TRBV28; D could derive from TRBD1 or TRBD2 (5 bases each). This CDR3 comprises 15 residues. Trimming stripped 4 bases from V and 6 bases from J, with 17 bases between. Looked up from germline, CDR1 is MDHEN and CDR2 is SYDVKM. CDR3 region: CASSSYRSGRDTQYF. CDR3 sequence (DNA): TGTGCCAGCAGTTCCTACAGGTCGGGGCGTGATACGCAGTATTTT.

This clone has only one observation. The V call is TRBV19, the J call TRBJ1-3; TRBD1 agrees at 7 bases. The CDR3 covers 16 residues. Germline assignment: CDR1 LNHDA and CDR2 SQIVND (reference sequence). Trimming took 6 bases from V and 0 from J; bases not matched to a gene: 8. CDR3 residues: CASRDQQGLSGNTIYF. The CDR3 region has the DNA TGTGCCAGTAGAGATCAACAGGGGCTCTCTGGAAACACCATATATTTT.